This T cell receptor beta chain originates from a study of CD8+ T cells in alopecia areata. Points from the study as a whole: More clonal than normal scalp was lesional scalp, particularly alopecia totalis/universalis.

Sorting of the five patients' CD4+ cells gave CD25+CD127- cells as the output. The investigators collected lesional scalp punch biopsies and peripheral blood from alopecia areata patients. Cell sorting on a FACSAria was used to separate CD4+ and CD8+ T cells from the PBMCs. The CDR3 loop spans 15 amino acids. Deletions cut 5 bases from V and 4 bases from J, with 17 bases between. Germline CDR1 is SGHTA and CDR2 is FQGNSA. As the sequencing template, cDNA was produced by extracting RNA and reverse transcribing it. Method: immunoSEQ multiplex PCR; TCRdb's copy keeps in-frame clones and lacks some. This sample yields around 35,000 clones, of which around 50% are seen a single time; about 1.7% belongs to the top ten. In the case of this clone: Its target is not known.

The sequencing input was CD4+ Tregs sorted from blood. The TCR comes from a human donor with alopecia areata. The chain has TRBV7-2 and TRBJ2-5; TRBD1 is a possible D gene (6 bases). CDR3 protein: CASSPDRSWGETQYF. The CDR3 nucleotides read TGTGCCAGCAGCCCAGACAGGTCCTGGGGAGAGACCCAGTACTTC. The variable domain in full, completed from reference TRBV7-2 and TRBJ2-5, reads GAGVSQSPSNKVTEKGKDVELRCDPISGHTALYWYRQSLGQGLEFLIYFQGNSAPDKSGLPSDRFSAERTGGSVSTLTIQRTQQEDSAVYLCASSPDRSWGETQYFGPGTRLLVL.